This T cell receptor beta chain appears in the sequencing data of a study of cytomegalovirus exposure and HLA in healthy donors (dated by TCRdb to 2016 to 2017). At the level of the whole study: According to an earlier analysis of around 600 of the donors, about 170 million T cells yielded 117 million unique TCR beta sequences and more than 250 Gb of sequence data. To study patterns of TCR occurrence, a later analysis re-analyzed previously published TCR beta repertoires from several hundred donors and added high-resolution HLA genotyping. All discovery cohort repertoires had been generated on a single sequencing platform. Class I and class II HLA loci were covered by the typing at four-digit resolution. The number of typed donors differed by locus: roughly 629-640 for A, B, C, DRB1 and DQB1; some 500 for DQA1; around 610 for DPA1; and roughly 450 for DPB1. The study aimed to test whether cataloging public T cell receptors could reveal signatures of past pathogen exposure. Of the 300 to 500 genotyped donors, 81% were placed in the genetic ancestry cluster associated with self-reported Caucasian donors. Across about 380 genotyped donors of the cohort, an average of roughly 200,000 unique TCR beta nucleotide sequences per donor were sequenced, and 15% to 20% of those sequences were non-productive. Along with the approximately 700-subject first cohort, a separate validation cohort of some 130 different subjects was used. Alongside the repertoire data, information on donor age, sex, ethnicity and CMV serostatus was compiled. The later analysis used no new phenotypic data to find candidate immune exposures, relying instead on TCR beta sequences and their occurrence across donors. To predict cytomegalovirus infection status, the study brought together high-throughput TCR immunosequencing, statistical association of individual TCRs with disease status, and machine learning. Several DR-DQ haplotypes were handled as single units for association and clustering because linkage in the cohort was strong. In a later genetic analysis, genome-wide SNP genotypes for about three fifths of the 666 donors were used, and that subset was treated as a discovery cohort. The study profiled the T cell repertoires of about 640 subjects by immunosequencing and related them to cytomegalovirus serostatus. An early release that covered about 600 HLA-typed donors contained about 300 gigabases of sequencing data and around 80 million unique TCR sequences. To decide whether each TCR beta V gene segment behaved as functional or pseudogenic, an earlier analysis of 587 of the donors relied on high-throughput TCR beta sequencing. Study-wide findings and limitations: The classifier was reported to diagnose cytomegalovirus status with high specificity and sensitivity in both the original and validation cohorts. The cohort was sequenced for TCR beta chains only, and without alpha or paired-chain data the features that could be detected were limited. Strong co-occurrence of HLA alleles, especially DR and DQ, made assigning TCR associations to individual alleles difficult. Some IMGT-functional V segments, including TRBV6-2 and TRBV6-3, could not be told apart with the 87-base-pair reads, so those segments were excluded. Approximately 18 rarely observed V segments, including chromosome 9 orphons, were excluded from the earlier analysis of some 590 of the donors because counts were too low. A later genetic analysis reported fewer N-insertions in productive TCRs among donors in an Asian-associated ancestry cluster than the approximately 670-donor mean. A further reported finding was that TCR beta sequences accurately predicted the HLA-A and HLA-B alleles for most subjects in the first cohort. For the cohort, immune exposure information was limited to CMV serostatus. Correlated functional status among segregating V segments might be attributable to linkage disequilibrium, but an unknown experimental factor could not be ruled out. HLA typing was unavailable for some donors at each locus, so association tests used only the typed subset. Most TCR sequences were seen in very few donors, while some public TCRs were found in many individuals. In a later analysis, several top co-occurrence clusters were reported to appear linked to parvovirus B19, influenza, CMV and Epstein-Barr virus. Three of the identified cytomegalovirus-associated TCR beta chains were confirmed in vitro to be specific for cytomegalovirus antigens. In a later analysis, HLA-associated TCR beta chains were found to be more clonally expanded and to have lower generation probabilities than equally common non-associated chains. Presence/absence analyses assumed roughly uniform sequencing depth across donors, an assumption that may not hold. The sequencing pipeline was judged likely to have produced a cluster of highly shared sequence variants as a technical artifact. A later analysis associated 16,951 TCR beta sequences with specific HLA alleles at a false discovery rate of 0.05. The study listed 150 to 200 TCR beta chains as associated with cytomegalovirus. In an earlier analysis of fewer than 700 of the donors, most TCR beta V segments appeared in productive rearrangements about 90% or about 30% of the time, broadly matching IMGT annotations. A later analysis found that TCR association rates varied across HLA loci, with DRB1 alleles showing the most associated TCRs and HLA-C alleles the fewest. In a later analysis, most CMV-associated TCR beta chains were found to appear HLA-restricted, with HLA associations seemingly driven largely by CMV exposure. In a later genetic analysis, a missense DCLRE1C variant was associated with V-gene and J-gene trimming of TCR beta chains, and the association was replicated in an independent cohort. According to the authors, the approach could potentially be generalized to other disease states and immunological phenotypes.

The library was made by the immunoSEQ multiplex PCR assay. The multiplex PCR relied on a mix of 60 forward primers for TCR Vbeta segments and 13 reverse primers for TCR Jbeta segments. A multiplex PCR assay on genomic DNA amplified the CDR3 region of rearranged TCR beta genes. The amplified TCR beta libraries were sequenced on the Illumina HiSeq System as 87-base-pair reads. Turning to the authors' computational methods: Across the 666 repertoires, a later analysis counted 75 million to 90 million unique TCR beta chains, around 11 million of which were shared by at least two donors. A nearest-neighbor algorithm error-corrected the raw reads and collapsed the reads into unique sequences, merging closely related sequences to remove PCR and sequencing errors. To assign V, D and J gene segments, CDR3 sequences were aligned to IMGT reference sequences. For a sequence to be retained, a match of at least six nucleotides to both a V gene segment and a J gene segment was required. Rearrangements were called productive when the CDR3 lacked stop codons and stayed in frame with V and J; all others were non-productive. CDR3 was defined by IMGT convention, running from the second conserved V-encoded cysteine to the conserved J-encoded phenylalanine. The earlier analysis of about 610 of the donors excluded any sequence lacking an unambiguous match to a single V gene segment. An earlier analysis of 550 to 650 of the donors classified V segments as functional when productive rearrangements were above 56.7% and as segregating when the standard deviation between donors was above 5%. A statistical classification framework was built to diagnose cytomegalovirus status from the catalog of TCR beta chain sequences. V and J gene assignment, in a later analysis, came from comparing TCR nucleotide sequences with IMGT/GENE-DB human TR gene sequences. A later analysis assigned CDR3 sequences and most-parsimonious VDJ recombination scenarios with the TCRdist pipeline. A later analysis defined each TCR beta chain by its CDR3 amino acid sequence plus V-gene family, and excluded reads lacking a unique V-gene family. A later analysis removed several hundred highly shared, low-generation-probability nucleotide sequences to deal with suspected cross-contamination and a sequencing artifact. In a later analysis, a clonal expansion index was calculated for each public chain from normalized within-repertoire ranks of inferred template counts. In a later analysis, generation probabilities were computed using a VDJ recombination model fitted to out-of-frame rearrangements, and the results were checked against IGoR. In a later analysis, TCR-TCR, TCR-HLA and TCR-CMV co-occurrence was scored with hypergeometric tests, and a repertoire-size bias correction was applied to TCR pairs. False discovery rates were estimated in a later analysis by permuting HLA or CMV assignments 20 times. In a later analysis, co-occurring TCRs were grouped using DBSCAN, with TCRdist sequence similarity added in when clustering inside HLA-allele-positive subsets. Repertoires with fewer than 30,000 or more than 120,000 public chains were left out of co-occurrence clustering, as were four to six repertoires with anomalous nucleotide sharing. This is the immuneACCESS table as TCRdb keeps it, with only in-frame sequences that have V and J called. A part of the clones is gone; compared with another copy, unresolved V genes explain less than half, and the rest is unexplained. From that table come the V and J calls and clone size; the DNA was used to work out D and trimming. The sample table shows about 110,000 clones, and more than 75% are seen once. The top ten constitute around 1.9% of the sample.

In this sample, this clone turned up once. It has no known antigen specificity. There are no base qualities to consult, and no much larger clone falls within one base. In total, approximately 690 healthy bone marrow donors made up the cohort. At the time of sampling, every cohort member was nominally healthy, though immune exposures that went unrecorded were likely present. The donor was CMV seronegative and was included in the group of hundreds of seronegative cohort members. A peripheral blood sample was provided by each donor, and peripheral blood mononuclear cells were used for TCR beta sequencing. The Qiagen DNeasy Blood Extraction Kit was used to extract genomic DNA from the blood cell samples. As encoded in the germline V gene, CDR1 is SGHNT while CDR2 is YENEEA. The CDR3 runs 13 amino acids, cysteine and phenylalanine included. The sequence is cut down to CDR3 DNA, 39 bases in frame from base 1. At the junction V is shortened by 5 bases and J by 6 bases; bases outside the gene matches: 4.

The sample was PBMCs. This chain joins TRBV11-3 to TRBJ2-7; 10 bases in the middle match TRBD1. The origin of this receptor is a man aged 40-49 years in good health and CMV-seronegative. The DNA reads TGTGCCAGCAGCACCCGGACAGGGGGCGAGCAGTACTTC. Translated, this is CASSTRTGGEQYF.